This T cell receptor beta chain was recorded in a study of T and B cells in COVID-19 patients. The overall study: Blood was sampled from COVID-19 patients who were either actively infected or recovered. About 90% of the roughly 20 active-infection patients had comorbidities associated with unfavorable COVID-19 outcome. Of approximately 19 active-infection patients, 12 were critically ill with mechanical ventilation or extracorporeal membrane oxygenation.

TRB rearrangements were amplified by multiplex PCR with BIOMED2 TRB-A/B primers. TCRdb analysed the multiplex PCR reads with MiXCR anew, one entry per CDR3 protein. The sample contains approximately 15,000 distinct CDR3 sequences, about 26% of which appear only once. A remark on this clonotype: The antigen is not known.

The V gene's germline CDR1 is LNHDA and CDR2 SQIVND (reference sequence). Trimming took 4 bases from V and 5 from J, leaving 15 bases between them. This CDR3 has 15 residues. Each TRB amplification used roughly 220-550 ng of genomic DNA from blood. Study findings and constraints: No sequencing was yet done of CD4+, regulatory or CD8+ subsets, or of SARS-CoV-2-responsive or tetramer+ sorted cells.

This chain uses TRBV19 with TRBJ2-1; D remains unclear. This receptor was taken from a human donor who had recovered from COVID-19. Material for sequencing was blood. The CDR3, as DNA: TGTGCCAGTAGTAGGCGGAGAGAGCCTAACAATGAGCAGTTCTTC. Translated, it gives CASSRRREPNNEQFF.